This TCR beta chain was captured by sequencing in a study of T cell repertoires in cytomegalovirus infection. Study-level background: Public signatures in TCR beta pointed to CMV infection and matching HLA type. Study conclusions and caveats: Dominating the ex vivo response were HLA-C-restricted CMV-specific TCR beta clonotypes. Identification of carriers of CMV plus the relevant HLA was performed using cumulative public TCR beta family frequency.

This clonotype was detected a few times. What it recognizes is unknown. TCRdb processed the reads anew with MiXCR; each CDR3 protein has one entry. This table has approximately 750,000 distinct CDR3 sequences, about a third appearing once. The CDR3 extends over 15 amino acids. Trimming cost V 3 bases and J 4 bases; bases outside gene matches: 5. Germline CDR1 reads ENHRY; CDR2 reads SYGVKD. The clonotype was recovered from a human donor in good health (CMV status not recorded). Some clones in this sample may be carry-over from other donors' samples. The source material was PBMCs. The chain carries TRBV10-3 and TRBJ2-3; TRBD2 agrees at 9 bases. The CDR3 loop reads CAISDRGGGADTQYF. CDR3 bases: TGTGCCATCAGTGACCGCGGGGGGGGTGCAGATACGCAGTATTTT.